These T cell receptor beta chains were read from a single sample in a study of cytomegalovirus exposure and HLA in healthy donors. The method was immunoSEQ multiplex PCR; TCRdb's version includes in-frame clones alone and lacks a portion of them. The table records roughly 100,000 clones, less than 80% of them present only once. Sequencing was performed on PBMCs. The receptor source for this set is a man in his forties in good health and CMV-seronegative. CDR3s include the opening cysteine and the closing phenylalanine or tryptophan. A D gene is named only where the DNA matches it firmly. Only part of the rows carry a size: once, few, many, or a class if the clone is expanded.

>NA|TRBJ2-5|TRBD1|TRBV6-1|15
CASSSGQGRQETQYF
TGTGCCAGCAGTTCAGGACAGGGGCGACAAGAGACCCAGTACTTC
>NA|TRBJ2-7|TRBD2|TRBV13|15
CASSSPGTSGGEQYF
TGTGCCAGCAGCTCCCCCGGGACTAGCGGGGGGGAGCAGTACTTC
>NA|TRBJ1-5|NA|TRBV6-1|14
CASSRTASNQPQHF
TGTGCCAGCAGCCGGACAGCTAGCAATCAGCCCCAGCATTTT
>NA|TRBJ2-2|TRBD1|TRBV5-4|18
CASSKGQGAGYSTGELFF
TGTGCCAGCAGTAAGGGACAGGGGGCGGGGTATAGCACCGGGGAGCTGTTTTTT
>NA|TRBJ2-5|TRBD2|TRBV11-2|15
CASSLGGGGRETQYF
TGTGCCAGCAGCTTAGGCGGGGGGGGCCGGGAGACCCAGTACTTC
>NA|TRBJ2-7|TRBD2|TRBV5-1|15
CASSTGLAGAYEQYF
TGCGCCAGCAGCACGGGACTAGCGGGGGCGTACGAGCAGTACTTC
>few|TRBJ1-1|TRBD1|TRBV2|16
CASILQGGAGGTEAFF
TGTGCCAGCATCCTACAGGGGGGCGCCGGGGGGACTGAAGCTTTCTTT
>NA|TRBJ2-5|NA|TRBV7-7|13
CASSFQGGETQYF
TGTGCTAGCAGCTTTCAGGGAGGAGAGACCCAGTACTTC
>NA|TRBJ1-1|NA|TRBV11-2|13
CASSSVLNTEAFF
TGTGCCAGCAGCTCAGTTTTGAACACTGAAGCTTTCTTT
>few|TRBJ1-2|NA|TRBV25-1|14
CASSEAGVSYGYTF
TGTGCCAGCAGTGAAGCCGGGGTATCCTATGGCTACACCTTC
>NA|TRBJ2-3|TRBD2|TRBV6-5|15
CASSYQAGGRYTQYF
TGTGCCAGCAGTTACCAAGCGGGGGGCCGCTATACGCAGTATTTT
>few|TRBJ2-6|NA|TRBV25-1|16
CASSPSQGSGANVLTF
TGTGCCAGCAGTCCCTCACAGGGCTCTGGGGCCAACGTCCTGACTTTC
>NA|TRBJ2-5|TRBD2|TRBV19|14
CASSIGGGQETQYF
TGTGCCAGTAGTATTGGCGGGGGCCAAGAGACCCAGTACTTC
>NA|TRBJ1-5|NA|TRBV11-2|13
CASSLGVNQPQHF
TGTGCCAGCAGTCTAGGGGTAAATCAGCCCCAGCATTTT
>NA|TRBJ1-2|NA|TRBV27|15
CASSPRQTPPRGYTF
TGTGCCAGCAGTCCCCGACAGACCCCCCCTAGGGGCTACACCTTC
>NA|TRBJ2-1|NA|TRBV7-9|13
CSSGLSSRDEQFF
TGTTCCAGCGGCCTATCCTCTCGGGATGAGCAGTTCTTC
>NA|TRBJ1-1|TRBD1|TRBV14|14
CASSQATGGTEAFF
TGTGCCAGCAGCCAAGCTACAGGGGGCACTGAAGCTTTCTTT
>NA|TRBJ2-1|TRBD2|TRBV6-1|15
CASSEIPLAVNEQFF
TGTGCCAGCAGTGAAATTCCGCTAGCGGTTAATGAGCAGTTCTTC
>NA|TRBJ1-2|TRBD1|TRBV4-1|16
CASSQDLGRGNYGYTF
TGCGCCAGCAGCCAAGATCTTGGCAGGGGGAACTATGGCTACACCTTC
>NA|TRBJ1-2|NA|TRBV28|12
CASSPGGYGYTF
TGTGCCAGCAGTCCCGGTGGTTATGGCTACACCTTC
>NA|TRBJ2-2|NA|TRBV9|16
CASSPRGTPNTGELFF
TGTGCCAGCAGCCCCCGAGGGACACCGAACACCGGGGAGCTGTTTTTT
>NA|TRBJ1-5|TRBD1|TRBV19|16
CASSTLQGKGNQPQHF
TGTGCCAGTAGTACCTTACAGGGGAAAGGCAATCAGCCCCAGCATTTT
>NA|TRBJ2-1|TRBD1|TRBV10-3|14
CAIGAGQGYNEQFF
TGTGCCATCGGGGCGGGACAGGGTTACAATGAGCAGTTCTTC
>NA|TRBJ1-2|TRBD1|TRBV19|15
CASSLTGTGLYGYTF
TGTGCCAGTAGTCTGACCGGGACAGGACTCTATGGCTACACCTTC
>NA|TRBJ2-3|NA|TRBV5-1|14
CASSLVFVTDTQYF
TGCGCCAGCAGCTTGGTGTTCGTCACAGATACGCAGTATTTT
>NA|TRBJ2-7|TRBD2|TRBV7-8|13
CASGRAAEWEQYF
TGTGCCAGCGGGAGGGCAGCCGAGTGGGAGCAGTACTTC
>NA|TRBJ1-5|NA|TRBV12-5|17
CASGRDKTGYSNQPQHF
TGTGCTAGTGGTCGAGATAAAACAGGTTATAGCAATCAGCCCCAGCATTTT
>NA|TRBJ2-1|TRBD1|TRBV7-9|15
CASSALTGYHNEQFF
TGTGCCAGCAGCGCCCTGACAGGGTATCACAATGAGCAGTTCTTC
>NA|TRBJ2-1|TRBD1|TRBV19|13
CASSKTGGLEQFF
TGTGCCAGTAGTAAAACAGGGGGCCTTGAGCAGTTCTTC
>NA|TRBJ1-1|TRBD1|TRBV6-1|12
CASSEFRGRAFF
TGTGCCAGCAGTGAATTCAGGGGGCGAGCTTTCTTT
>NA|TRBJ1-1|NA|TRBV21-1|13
CASSKAQDPEAFF
TGTGCCAGCAGCAAAGCACAGGATCCTGAAGCTTTCTTT
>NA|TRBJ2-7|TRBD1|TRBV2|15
CASSVSPGQIYEQYF
TGTGCCAGCAGTGTGAGTCCGGGACAGATCTACGAGCAGTACTTC
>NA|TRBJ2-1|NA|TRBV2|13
CVRGSGSGNEQFF
TGTGTCAGGGGCAGTGGTTCGGGAAATGAGCAGTTCTTC
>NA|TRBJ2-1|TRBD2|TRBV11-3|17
CASSPAHLAGAANEQFF
TGTGCCAGCAGCCCAGCCCATCTAGCGGGCGCGGCGAATGAGCAGTTCTTC
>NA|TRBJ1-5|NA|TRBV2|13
CASRSADYQPQHF
TGTGCCAGCAGGAGCGCGGATTATCAGCCCCAGCATTTT
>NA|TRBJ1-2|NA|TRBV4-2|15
CASSQDWGLNYGYTF
TGTGCCAGCAGCCAAGATTGGGGCCTGAACTATGGCTACACCTTC
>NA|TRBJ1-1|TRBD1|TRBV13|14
CASSTDRVKTEAFF
TGTGCCAGCAGCACCGACAGGGTCAAGACTGAAGCTTTCTTT
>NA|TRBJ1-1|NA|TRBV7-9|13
CASSPLRNTEAFF
TGTGCCAGCAGCCCCCTGAGAAACACTGAAGCTTTCTTT
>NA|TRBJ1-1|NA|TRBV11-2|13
CASSREGNTEAFF
TGTGCCAGCAGCCGGGAGGGGAACACTGAAGCTTTCTTT
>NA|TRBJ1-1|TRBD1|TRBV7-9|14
CASSFRQGAVEAFF
TGTGCCAGCAGCTTCAGACAGGGGGCCGTGGAAGCTTTCTTT
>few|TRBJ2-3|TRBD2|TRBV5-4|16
CASSTLAGLGLDTQYF
TGTGCCAGCAGCACACTAGCGGGGCTTGGACTAGATACGCAGTATTTT